Listed here is a single T cell receptor (beta chain). This clone was counted a few times. Its target antigen remains unknown. No base quality values were provided; no much bigger clone lies one nucleotide off. The donors were healthy, HIV-negative adults with no recently reported acute infections or vaccinations. Only Caucasian adults living in Nashville, Tennessee, USA were represented among the donors. In the unsorted samples, tens of millions of PBMCs were counted, and genomic DNA was extracted using the QIAamp DNA Blood Mini kit. Blood was obtained by leukapheresis, after which PBMCs were separated by Ficoll-Histopaque density gradient centrifugation and cryopreserved in liquid nitrogen vapor phase. This sample was included in a study of shared clonotypes between healthy human individuals (dated by TCRdb to 2018 to 2020). Concerning the study at large: Three men and two women, aged 18 to 49 years, made up the cohort. The study deeply sequenced blood TCR repertoires of five healthy adults to estimate repertoire size and the extent of clonotype sharing between individuals. To increase sequencing depth and limit assay-specific biases, TCR repertoire library preparation and sequencing were carried out by different laboratories using diverse techniques. Each donor's leukapheresis produced roughly between roughly 0.85 and 9.5 billion PBMCs. The study at large found these results: Because the study included only a small number of donors, the genetic and exposure-history diversity represented was limited. Pairwise subsampling indicated that sequencing depth was expected to affect the degree of clonotype sharing among donors. Sampling was limited to blood, and TCR repertoires in tissue likely differ from TCR repertoires in blood.

Using the deep immunoSEQ assay, TCR CDR3 regions were amplified from genomic DNA by multiplex PCR. Extracted genomic DNA from each cell subset was spread evenly across all wells of several immunoSEQ 96-well plates, with each plate serving as a replicate. For unsorted PBMC, each replicate PCR was loaded with roughly 330 ng genomic DNA, equivalent to about 33,000 T cell genomes. Unsorted PBMC genomic DNA was sequenced across ten immunoSEQ deep assay plates. Purified libraries were quantified with a Qubit 3.0 fluorometer, sized on a Bioanalyzer 2100, and re-quantified with the KAPA Library Quantification kit. Every immunoSEQ 96-well plate was sequenced on a dedicated single-read 150-cycle Illumina NextSeq 550 flow cell. The authors' pipeline ran thus. Because the immunoSEQ output held only junctional sequences and lacked quality scores, the filtering could not match the filtering applied to full-length reads. Sequences were annotated with PyIR, a Python wrapper for IgBLAST v1.9, using IMGT germline references to assign V/J genes and CDR3. Reads with weak V/J assignments (E-value above 1e-6), missing CDR3, stop codons, out-of-frame junctions, or ambiguous translated residues were removed. V3J clonotypes were defined by identical inferred V gene, J gene, and CDR3 amino acid sequence. Percentage overlap between repertoires was computed as shared unique clonotypes divided by the size of the smaller repertoire. Richness of each repertoire was evaluated using RTK rarefaction, the Chao1 estimator, and Recon v2.1 estimates of unobserved clonotypes. TCRdb provides this immuneACCESS table in a form limited to in-frame rearrangements. Some clones are lacking; in checked studies, under half of them reflect an unresolved V gene, and why the rest are absent is not known. V, J and clone size derive from that table, while D and trimming were established from the DNA sequence. This sample comprises fewer than 550,000 clones, about 79% of them detected only once. The top ten clonotypes cover around 13% of the sample.

The CDR3, from cysteine to phenylalanine, totals 15 residues. Just CDR3 DNA is preserved here, 45 bases in frame from base 1. The germline V gene provides CDR1 LGHNA and CDR2 YSLEER. The junction carries 9 bases between V and J, which are trimmed by 0 bases and 4 bases respectively. The V gene is TRBV4-3 and the J gene is TRBJ2-2, with no confident D gene call. The sequenced material came from PBMCs. The receptor comes from a woman in her forties in good health. Some clones in this sample may be carry-over from other donors' samples. The CDR3: CASSQDSGPTGELFF. At the DNA level, the sequence is TGCGCCAGCAGCCAAGATTCAGGTCCCACCGGGGAGCTGTTTTTT.